A selection of T cell receptor beta chains follows, all from one sample in a study of blood T cell repertoires in COVID-19. The assay was immunoSEQ multiplex PCR, and TCRdb's table has in-frame clones only and misses some. Among around 130,000 clones, around 84% were seen once, and the ten largest hold 2.4%. Source material: PBMCs or T cells enriched from blood (not recorded which). The receptors shown here come from a man aged 40-55 years with acute COVID-19. Each CDR3 is given with its conserved first and last residue. The order of the fields is D gene, clone size, V gene, J gene, CDR3 DNA, CDR3 protein. D genes are given only for firm matches. Some rows mark clone size as missing; the rest say once, few, many or name a class of expanded clone.

-	-	TRBV7-9	TRBJ2-7	TGTGCCAGCAGCGGCGGGGGCCTCTCCTACGAGCAGTACTTC	CASSGGGLSYEQYF
-	-	TRBV6-5	TRBJ2-1	TGTGCCAGCAGCTACGACAGCGCCTACAATGAGCAGTTCTTC	CASSYDSAYNEQFF
TRBD1	-	TRBV6-2/TRBV6-3	TRBJ1-5	TGTGCCAGTAGTACAGGGGCATATAGCAATCAGCCCCAGCATTTT	CASSTGAYSNQPQHF
-	-	TRBV28	TRBJ2-3	TGTGCCAGCAGTTTCGGGGGATCGGATACGCAGTATTTT	CASSFGGSDTQYF
TRBD2	-	TRBV11-2	TRBJ2-7	TGTGCCAGCAGCTTAGATACTAGCGTCGGGTACGAGCAGTACTTC	CASSLDTSVGYEQYF
TRBD1	-	TRBV19	TRBJ1-5	TGTGCCAGTAGTCCCCGGACAGGGACACAGCCCCAGCATTTT	CASSPRTGTQPQHF
-	-	TRBV2	TRBJ1-4	TGTGCCAGCAGTGGGCAGGGTATTGGTAATGAAAAACTGTTTTTT	CASSGQGIGNEKLFF
-	-	TRBV10-2	TRBJ1-2	TGCGCCAGCCATAATGAACCCGGGAATGGCTACACCTTC	CASHNEPGNGYTF
TRBD2	-	TRBV3-1/TRBV3-2	TRBJ2-5	TGTGCCAGCAGCCAAGAAGGTAGCGGGAGGCGTGTTGAGACCCAGTACTTC	CASSQEGSGRRVETQYF
-	-	TRBV6-5	TRBJ1-2	TGTGCCAGCAGTTACGAGCCCCCCAACAGGGATGGCTACACCTTC	CASSYEPPNRDGYTF
-	-	TRBV19	TRBJ2-7	TGTGCCAGTAGTAGATCCCCGGTCTACGAGCAGTACTTC	CASSRSPVYEQYF
-	-	TRBV29-1	TRBJ1-2	TGCAGCGTTGAGGAGAACTATGGCTACACCTTC	CSVEENYGYTF
TRBD1	-	TRBV16	TRBJ1-5	TGTGCCAGCAGCCAAGACAGGGGGCCACAGCCCCAGCATTTT	CASSQDRGPQPQHF
TRBD2	-	TRBV6-5	TRBJ2-7	TGTGCCAGCAGAGGACTAGCGGAAATCTACGAGCAGTACTTC	CASRGLAEIYEQYF
TRBD1	-	TRBV20-1	TRBJ1-5	TGCAGTGCTAGTACCCAGGGGGGGCCCCAGCATTTT	CSASTQGGPQHF
-	-	TRBV5-1	TRBJ1-4	TGCGCCAGCAGCTACACCGGGGTCCAGGGGGAAAAACTGTTTTTT	CASSYTGVQGEKLFF
-	-	TRBV5-1	TRBJ1-6	TGCGCCAGCTCCTTAGAGCCAACAGGGCTGTCTCCCAATTCACCCCTCCACTTT	CASSLEPTGLSPNSPLHF
TRBD2	once	TRBV30	TRBJ2-3	TGTGCCTGGACCGGCGGGAGTCGAAACACAGATACGCAGTATTTT	CAWTGGSRNTDTQYF
-	-	TRBV7-9	TRBJ1-5	TGTGCCAGCAGTACAGGAGATAGCAATCAGCCCCAGCATTTT	CASSTGDSNQPQHF
-	-	TRBV11-2	TRBJ1-1	TGTGCCAGCAGCTCAACCATGGGGAGGAACACTGAAGCTTTCTTT	CASSSTMGRNTEAFF
-	-	TRBV9	TRBJ2-1	TGTGCCAGCAGCGTATTGCGAGCCAATGAGCAGTTCTTC	CASSVLRANEQFF
TRBD1	-	TRBV23-1	TRBJ2-3	TGCGCCAGCAGTCAATCGACAGGGTGCACAGATACGCAGTATTTT	CASSQSTGCTDTQYF
TRBD2	-	TRBV7-2	TRBJ2-3	TGTGCCAGCAGCTTCCTCGGACTAGCGGGAGTTAGCACAGATACGCAGTATTTT	CASSFLGLAGVSTDTQYF
-	-	TRBV7-3	TRBJ2-3	TGTGCCAGCAGCTTAACTCTCGGAGATACGCAGTATTTT	CASSLTLGDTQYF
TRBD1	once	TRBV28	TRBJ1-2	TGTGCCAGCACCCCAGGACAGGGGGGGCATGGCTACACCTTC	CASTPGQGGHGYTF
TRBD2	-	TRBV19	TRBJ2-6	TGTGCCAGTAAAAGGTCCGAATCCCTGCGGGGGGTCTCTGGGGCCAACGTCCTGACTTTC	CASKRSESLRGVSGANVLTF
TRBD2	-	TRBV27	TRBJ2-2	TGTGCCAGCAGTTTACTAGCGGGAGGGGGGAACACCGGGGAGCTGTTTTTT	CASSLLAGGGNTGELFF
-	-	TRBV25-1	TRBJ1-4	TGTGCCAGCAGTAGAAGCCCGACTAATGAAAAACTGTTTTTT	CASSRSPTNEKLFF
-	-	TRBV30	TRBJ2-7	TGTGCCTCGGAGGTAGGGGGCTACGAGCAGTACTTC	CASEVGGYEQYF
-	-	TRBV28	TRBJ1-6	TGTGCCAGCAGTTTGACTCCATGGAGCTATAATTCACCCCTCCACTTT	CASSLTPWSYNSPLHF
TRBD1	-	TRBV27	TRBJ2-5	TGTGCCAGCAGTTTAAACAGGGGCGGTAAGGAGACCCAGTACTTC	CASSLNRGGKETQYF
TRBD1	-	TRBV2	TRBJ1-6	TGTGCCAGCAGTTTCGGACAGGGGGCTCGGAGAAATTCACCCCTCCACTTT	CASSFGQGARRNSPLHF
TRBD1	-	TRBV18	TRBJ2-7	TGTGCCAGCTCGCGGACAGGAAATCCCCACTACGAGCAGTACTTC	CASSRTGNPHYEQYF
-	-	TRBV19	TRBJ2-7	TGTGCCAGTAGTATTGGGGGCCACGAGCAGTACTTC	CASSIGGHEQYF